Detailed here is one T cell receptor (beta chain). Its specificity is not known. This record comes from a study of cytomegalovirus exposure and HLA in healthy donors. The germline gives CDR1 SNHLY, CDR2 FYNNEI. The V and J ends lost 2 bases and 16 bases respectively, with 18 bases between them. This CDR3 region has 14 residues. Use of 60 Vbeta and 13 Jbeta primers characterized the PCR. Profiled with immunoSEQ multiplex PCR; TCRdb holds only in-frame clones, not every one. The sample lists 100,000 to 150,000 clones; roughly 70% were seen once. Findings of the study overall: The listing of roughly 160 TCR beta chains classed them as cytomegalovirus-associated. TRBV6-2, TRBV6-3 and other indistinguishable V segments were excluded. According to a later analysis, donors in an Asian-associated ancestry cluster reportedly had fewer N-insertions than the roughly 670-donor mean.

The gene calls are TRBV2 and TRBJ1-6; D gene unclear. Input material: PBMCs. The sequence came from a man aged 35 to 55 in good health and CMV-seropositive. The CDR3 sequence: CASSESRARGTLHF. CDR3 sequence (DNA): TGTGCCAGCAGTGAATCGAGGGCCCGAGGTACACTCCACTTT.